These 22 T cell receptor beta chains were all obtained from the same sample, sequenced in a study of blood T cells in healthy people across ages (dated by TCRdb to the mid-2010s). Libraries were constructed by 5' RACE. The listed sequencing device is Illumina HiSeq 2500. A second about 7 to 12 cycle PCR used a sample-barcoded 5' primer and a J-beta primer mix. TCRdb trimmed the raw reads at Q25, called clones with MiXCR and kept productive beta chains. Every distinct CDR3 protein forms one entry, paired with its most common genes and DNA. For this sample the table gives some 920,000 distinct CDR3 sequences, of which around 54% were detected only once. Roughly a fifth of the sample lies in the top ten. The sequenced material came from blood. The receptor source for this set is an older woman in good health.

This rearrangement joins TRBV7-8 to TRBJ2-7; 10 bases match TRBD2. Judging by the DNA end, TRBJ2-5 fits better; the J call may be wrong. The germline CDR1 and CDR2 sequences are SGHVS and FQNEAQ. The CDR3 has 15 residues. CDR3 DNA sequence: TGTGCCAGCAGTTACGGACTAGCGGTGGGAGAGACCCAGTACTTC. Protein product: CASSYGLAVGETQYF.

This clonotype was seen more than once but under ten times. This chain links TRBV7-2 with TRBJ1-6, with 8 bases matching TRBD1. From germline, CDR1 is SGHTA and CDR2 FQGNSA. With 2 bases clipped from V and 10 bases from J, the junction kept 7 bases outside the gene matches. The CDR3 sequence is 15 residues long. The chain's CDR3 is CASSLRDRTESPLHF. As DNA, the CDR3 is TGTGCCAGCAGCTTAAGGGACAGGACCGAGTCACCCCTCCACTTT.

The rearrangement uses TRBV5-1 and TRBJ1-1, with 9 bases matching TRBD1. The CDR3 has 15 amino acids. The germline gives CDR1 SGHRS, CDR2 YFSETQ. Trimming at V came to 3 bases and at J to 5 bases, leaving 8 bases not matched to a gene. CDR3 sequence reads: CASSYGTGFKTEAFF. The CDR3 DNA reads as TGCGCCAGCAGCTACGGGACAGGGTTCAAAACTGAAGCTTTCTTT.

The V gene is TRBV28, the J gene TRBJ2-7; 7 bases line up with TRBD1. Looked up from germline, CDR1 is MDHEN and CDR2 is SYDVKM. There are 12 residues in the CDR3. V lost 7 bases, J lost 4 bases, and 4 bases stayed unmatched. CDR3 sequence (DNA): TGTGCCAGCAAGGGACAGAAATACGAGCAGTACTTC. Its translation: CASKGQKYEQYF.

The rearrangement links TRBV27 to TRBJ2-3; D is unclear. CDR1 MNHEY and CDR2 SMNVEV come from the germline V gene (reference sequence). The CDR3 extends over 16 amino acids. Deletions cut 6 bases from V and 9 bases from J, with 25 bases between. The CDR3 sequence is CASRPYPRRRFGTQYF. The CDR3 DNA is TGTGCCAGCAGACCCTATCCGAGACGGCGTTTTGGCACGCAGTATTTT.

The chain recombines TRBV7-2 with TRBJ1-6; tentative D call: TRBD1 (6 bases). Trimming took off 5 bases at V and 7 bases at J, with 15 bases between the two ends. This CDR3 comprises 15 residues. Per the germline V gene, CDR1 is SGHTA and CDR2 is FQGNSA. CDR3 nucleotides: TGTGCCAGCAGCCTAGGGGTCAGGGGCAATTCACCCCTCCACTTT. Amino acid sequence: CASSLGVRGNSPLHF.

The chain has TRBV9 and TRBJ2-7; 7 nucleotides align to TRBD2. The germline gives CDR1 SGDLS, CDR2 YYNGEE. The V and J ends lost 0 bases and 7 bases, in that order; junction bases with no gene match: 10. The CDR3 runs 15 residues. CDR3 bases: TGTGCCAGCAGCGTAGGAAGCGGGGCATACAATGAGCAGTACTTC. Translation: CASSVGSGAYNEQYF.

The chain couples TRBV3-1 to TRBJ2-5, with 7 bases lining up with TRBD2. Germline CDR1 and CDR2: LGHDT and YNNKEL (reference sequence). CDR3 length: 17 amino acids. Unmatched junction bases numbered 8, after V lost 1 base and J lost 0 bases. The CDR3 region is CASSQAPGGSYQETQYF. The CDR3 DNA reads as TGTGCCAGCAGCCAAGCTCCGGGGGGTTCCTACCAAGAGACCCAGTACTTC.

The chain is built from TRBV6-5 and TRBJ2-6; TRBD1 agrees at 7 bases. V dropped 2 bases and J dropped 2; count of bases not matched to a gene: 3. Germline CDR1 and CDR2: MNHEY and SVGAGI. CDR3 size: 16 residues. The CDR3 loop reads CASSYTGVAGANVLTF. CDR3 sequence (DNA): TGTGCCAGCAGTTACACAGGGGTCGCTGGGGCCAACGTCCTGACTTTC.

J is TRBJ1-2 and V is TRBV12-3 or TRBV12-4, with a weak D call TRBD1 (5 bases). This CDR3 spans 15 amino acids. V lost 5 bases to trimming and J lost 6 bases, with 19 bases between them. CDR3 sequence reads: CASSLRQMTIHGYTF. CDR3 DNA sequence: TGTGCCAGCAGTCTGAGACAGATGACGATACATGGCTACACCTTC.

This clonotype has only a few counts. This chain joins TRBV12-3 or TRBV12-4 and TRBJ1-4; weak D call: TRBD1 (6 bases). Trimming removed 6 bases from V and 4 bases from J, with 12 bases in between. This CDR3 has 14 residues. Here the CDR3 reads CASRGGTSNEKLFF. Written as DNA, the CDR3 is TGTGCCAGCAGAGGGGGGACAAGTAATGAAAAACTGTTTTTT.

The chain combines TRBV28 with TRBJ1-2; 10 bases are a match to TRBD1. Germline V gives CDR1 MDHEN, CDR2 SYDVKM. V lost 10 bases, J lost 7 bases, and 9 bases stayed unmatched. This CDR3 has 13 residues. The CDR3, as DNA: TGTGCCACCGTAAGACAGGGGGCGGGTGGCTACACCTTC. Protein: CATVRQGAGGYTF.

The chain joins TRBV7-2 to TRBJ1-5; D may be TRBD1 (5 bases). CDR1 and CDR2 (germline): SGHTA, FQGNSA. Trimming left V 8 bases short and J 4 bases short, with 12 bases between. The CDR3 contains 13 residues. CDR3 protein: CASGVRENQPQHF. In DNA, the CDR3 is TGTGCCAGCGGTGTCAGGGAGAATCAGCCCCAGCATTTT.

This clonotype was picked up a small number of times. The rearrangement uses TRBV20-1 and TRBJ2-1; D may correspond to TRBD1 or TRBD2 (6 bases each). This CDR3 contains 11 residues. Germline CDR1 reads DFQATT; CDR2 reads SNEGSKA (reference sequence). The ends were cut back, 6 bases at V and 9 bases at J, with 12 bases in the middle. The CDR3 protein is CSAGGRTEQFF. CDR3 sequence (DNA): TGCAGTGCGGGGGGCAGGACTGAGCAGTTCTTC.

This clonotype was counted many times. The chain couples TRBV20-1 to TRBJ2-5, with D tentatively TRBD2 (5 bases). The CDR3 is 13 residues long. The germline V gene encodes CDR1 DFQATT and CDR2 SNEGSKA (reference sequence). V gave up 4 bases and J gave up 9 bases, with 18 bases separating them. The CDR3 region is CSATLGDNGAQYF. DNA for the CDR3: TGCAGTGCTACTCTCGGGGATAACGGGGCCCAGTACTTC.

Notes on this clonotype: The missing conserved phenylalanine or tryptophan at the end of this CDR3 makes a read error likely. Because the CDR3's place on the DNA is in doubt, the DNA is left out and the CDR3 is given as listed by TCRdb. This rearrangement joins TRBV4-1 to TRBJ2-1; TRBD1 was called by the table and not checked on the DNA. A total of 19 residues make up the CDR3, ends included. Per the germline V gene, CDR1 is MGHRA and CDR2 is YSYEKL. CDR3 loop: CASSQDGSGTGSGGYTFGS.

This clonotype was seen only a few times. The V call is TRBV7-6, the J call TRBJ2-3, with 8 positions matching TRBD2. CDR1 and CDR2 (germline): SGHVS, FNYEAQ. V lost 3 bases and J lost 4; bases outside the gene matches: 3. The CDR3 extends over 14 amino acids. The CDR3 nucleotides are TGTGCCAGCAGCTTGACTAGCGTCTCAGATACGCAGTATTTT. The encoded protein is CASSLTSVSDTQYF.

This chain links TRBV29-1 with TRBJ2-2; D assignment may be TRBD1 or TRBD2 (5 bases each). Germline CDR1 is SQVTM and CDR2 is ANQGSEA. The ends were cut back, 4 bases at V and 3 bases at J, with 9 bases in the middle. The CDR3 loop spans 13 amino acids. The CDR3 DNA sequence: TGCAGCGTTGTGTGGGGGTACACCGGGGAGCTGTTTTTT. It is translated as CSVVWGYTGELFF.

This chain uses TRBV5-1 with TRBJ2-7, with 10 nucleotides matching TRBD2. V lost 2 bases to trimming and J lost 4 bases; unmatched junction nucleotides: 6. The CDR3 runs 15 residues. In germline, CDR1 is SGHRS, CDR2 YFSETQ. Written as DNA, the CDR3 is TGCGCCAGCAGCTTATCTAGCGGGAGTTGGTACGAGCAGTACTTC. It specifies CASSLSSGSWYEQYF.

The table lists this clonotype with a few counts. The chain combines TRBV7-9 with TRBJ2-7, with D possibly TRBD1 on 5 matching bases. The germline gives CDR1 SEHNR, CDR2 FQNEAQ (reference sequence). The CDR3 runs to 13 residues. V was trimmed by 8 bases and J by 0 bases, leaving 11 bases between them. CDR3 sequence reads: CASGRGYSYEQYF. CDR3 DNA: TGTGCCAGCGGTAGGGGCTACTCCTACGAGCAGTACTTC. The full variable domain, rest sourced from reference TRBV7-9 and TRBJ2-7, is DTGVSQNPRHKITKRGQNVTFRCDPISEHNRLYWYRQTLGQGPEFLTYFQNEAQLEKSRLLSDRFSAERPKGSFSTLEIQRTEQGDSAMYLCASGRGYSYEQYFGPGTRLTVT.

The CDR3 coding sequence is TGTGCCAGCCGTCGGGCGGGCCAAGAGACCCAGTACTTC. This translates into CASRRAGQETQYF. J is TRBJ2-5 and V is TRBV6-5, with D maybe TRBD2 (5 bases). Looked up from germline, CDR1 is MNHEY and CDR2 is SVGAGI. The ends were cut back, 8 bases at V and 1 base at J, with 11 bases in the middle. This CDR3 is built from 13 residues.

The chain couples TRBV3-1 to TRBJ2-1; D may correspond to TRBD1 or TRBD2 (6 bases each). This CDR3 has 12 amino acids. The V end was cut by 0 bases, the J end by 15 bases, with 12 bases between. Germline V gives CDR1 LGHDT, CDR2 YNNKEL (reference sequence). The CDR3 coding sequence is TGTGCCAGCAGCCAAGAAAGGACAGCGGGGTTCTTC. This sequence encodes CASSQERTAGFF.